This T cell receptor beta chain derives from a study of control samples from healthy donors and cancer patients. The repertoire was sequenced with immunoSEQ multiplex PCR; TCRdb's copy has only in-frame clones and lacks some. Among 350,000 to 450,000 clones, 90% were seen once, and the ten largest hold 5% to 7%. The CDR3 has 17 residues. Germline CDR1 and CDR2: LGHDT and YNNKEL (reference sequence). With 4 bases clipped from V and 2 bases from J, the junction kept 12 bases outside the gene matches. Sequencing was performed on PBMCs. The rearrangement links TRBV3-1 (or the pseudogene TRBV3-2) to TRBJ2-7; 9 nucleotides align to TRBD1. The TCR sequence derives from a middle-aged man with head and neck cancer. The DNA of the CDR3 is TGTGCCAGCAGCCGACTAATAATGGGACAGGGAGCCTACGAGCAGTACTTC. This encodes CASSRLIMGQGAYEQYF.